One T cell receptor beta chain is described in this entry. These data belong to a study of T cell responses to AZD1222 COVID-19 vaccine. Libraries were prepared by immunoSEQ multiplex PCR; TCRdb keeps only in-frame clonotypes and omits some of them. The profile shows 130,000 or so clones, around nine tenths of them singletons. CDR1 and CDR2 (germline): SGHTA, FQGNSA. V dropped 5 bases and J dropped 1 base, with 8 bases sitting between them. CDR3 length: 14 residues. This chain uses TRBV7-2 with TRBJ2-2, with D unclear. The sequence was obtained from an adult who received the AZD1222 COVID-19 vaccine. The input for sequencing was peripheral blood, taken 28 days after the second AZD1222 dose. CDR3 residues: CASSVGRNTGELFF. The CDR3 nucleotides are TGTGCCAGCAGCGTCGGAAGGAACACCGGGGAGCTGTTTTTT.